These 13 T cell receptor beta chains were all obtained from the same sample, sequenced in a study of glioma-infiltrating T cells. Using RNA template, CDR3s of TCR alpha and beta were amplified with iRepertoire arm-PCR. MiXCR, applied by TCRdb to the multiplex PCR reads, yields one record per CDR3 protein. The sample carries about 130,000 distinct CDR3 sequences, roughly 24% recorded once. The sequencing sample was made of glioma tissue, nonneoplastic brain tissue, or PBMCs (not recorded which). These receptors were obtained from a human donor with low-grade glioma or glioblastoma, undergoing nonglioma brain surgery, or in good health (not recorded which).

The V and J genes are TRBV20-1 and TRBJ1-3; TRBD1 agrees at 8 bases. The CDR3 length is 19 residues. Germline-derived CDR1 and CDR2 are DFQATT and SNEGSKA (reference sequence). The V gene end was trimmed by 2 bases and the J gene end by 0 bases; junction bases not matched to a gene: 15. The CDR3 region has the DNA TGCAGTGCTAGACAGGAGGCGGGACAGGATGGGATCTCTGGAAACACCATATATTTT. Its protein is CSARQEAGQDGISGNTIYF.

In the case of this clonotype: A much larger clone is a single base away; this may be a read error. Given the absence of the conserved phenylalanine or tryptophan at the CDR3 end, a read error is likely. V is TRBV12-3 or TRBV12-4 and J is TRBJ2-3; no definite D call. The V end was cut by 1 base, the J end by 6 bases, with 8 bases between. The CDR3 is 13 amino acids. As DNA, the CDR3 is TGTGCCAGCAGTTTAGGGGTTTCTGATACGCAGTATTCT. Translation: CASSLGVSDTQYS.

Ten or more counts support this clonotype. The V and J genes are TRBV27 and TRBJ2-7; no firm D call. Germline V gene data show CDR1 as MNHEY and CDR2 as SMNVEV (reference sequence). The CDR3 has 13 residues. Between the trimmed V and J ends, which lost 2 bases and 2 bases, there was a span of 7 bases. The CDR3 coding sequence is TGTGCCAGCAGTTTAACGGCGACCTACGAGCAGTACTTC. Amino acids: CASSLTATYEQYF.

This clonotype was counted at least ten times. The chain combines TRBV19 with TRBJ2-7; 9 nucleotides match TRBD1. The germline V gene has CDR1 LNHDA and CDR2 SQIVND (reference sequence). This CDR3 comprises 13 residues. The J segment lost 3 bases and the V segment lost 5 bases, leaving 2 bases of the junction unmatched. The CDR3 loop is CASSRTGDYEQYF. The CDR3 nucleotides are TGTGCCAGTAGTCGGACAGGGGACTACGAGCAGTACTTC. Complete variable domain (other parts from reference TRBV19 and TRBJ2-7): DGGITQSPKYLFRKEGQNVTLSCEQNLNHDAMYWYRQDPGQGLRLIYYSQIVNDFQKGDIAEGYSVSREKKESFPLTVTSAQKNPTAFYLCASSRTGDYEQYFGPGTRLTVT.

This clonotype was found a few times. The CDR3 bases are TGTGCCAGCACCCCCAACCCTGGAGCCGAACAGACCCAGTACTTC. Protein product: CASTPNPGAEQTQYF. The chain couples TRBV5-4 to TRBJ2-5; D is ambiguous. The germline V gene has CDR1 SGHNT and CDR2 YYREEE (reference sequence). The V end was cut by 6 bases, the J end by 6 bases, with 21 bases between. The length of the CDR3 is 15 residues.

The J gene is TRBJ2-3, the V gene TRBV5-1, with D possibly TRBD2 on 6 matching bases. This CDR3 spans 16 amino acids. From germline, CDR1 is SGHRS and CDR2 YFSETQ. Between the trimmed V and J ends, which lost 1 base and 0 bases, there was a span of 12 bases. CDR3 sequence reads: CASSLLGSLSTDTQYF. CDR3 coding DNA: TGCGCCAGCAGCTTGCTCGGGAGCTTGAGCACAGATACGCAGTATTTT.

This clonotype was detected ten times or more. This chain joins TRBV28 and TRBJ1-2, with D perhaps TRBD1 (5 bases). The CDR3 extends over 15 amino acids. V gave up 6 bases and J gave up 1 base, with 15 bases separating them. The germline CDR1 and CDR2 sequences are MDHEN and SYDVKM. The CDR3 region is CASSQRDGYNYGYTF. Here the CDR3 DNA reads TGTGCCAGCAGCCAACGGGACGGTTATAACTATGGCTACACCTTC.

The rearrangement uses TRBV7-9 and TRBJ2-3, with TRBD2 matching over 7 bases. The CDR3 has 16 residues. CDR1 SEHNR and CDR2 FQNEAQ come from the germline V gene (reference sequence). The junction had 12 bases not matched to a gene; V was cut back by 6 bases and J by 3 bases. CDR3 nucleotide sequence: TGTGCCAGCAGTTACTATCGGGGCGGGAGTACAGATACGCAGTATTTT. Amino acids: CASSYYRGGSTDTQYF.

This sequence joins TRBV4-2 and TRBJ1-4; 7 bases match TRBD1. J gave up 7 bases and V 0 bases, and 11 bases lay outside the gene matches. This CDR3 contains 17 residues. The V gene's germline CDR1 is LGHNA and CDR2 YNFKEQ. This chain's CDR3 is CASSQDAEGAGGEKLFF. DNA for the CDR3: TGTGCCAGCAGCCAAGATGCGGAGGGGGCCGGGGGTGAAAAACTGTTTTTT.

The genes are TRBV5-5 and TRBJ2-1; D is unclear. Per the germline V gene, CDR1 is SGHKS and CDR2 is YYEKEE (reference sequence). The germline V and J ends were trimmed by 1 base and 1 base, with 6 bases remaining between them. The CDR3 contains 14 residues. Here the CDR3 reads CASSLLLSYNEQFF. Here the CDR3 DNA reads TGTGCCAGCAGCTTGCTCTTATCCTACAATGAGCAGTTCTTC.

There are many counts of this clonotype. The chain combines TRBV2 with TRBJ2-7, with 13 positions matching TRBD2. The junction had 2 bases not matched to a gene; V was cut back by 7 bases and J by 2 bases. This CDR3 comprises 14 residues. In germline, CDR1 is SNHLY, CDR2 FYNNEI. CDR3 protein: CASTGLAGAYEQYF. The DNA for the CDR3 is TGTGCCAGCACCGGACTAGCGGGAGCCTACGAGCAGTACTTC. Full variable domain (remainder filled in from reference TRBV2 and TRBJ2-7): EPEVTQTPSHQVTQMGQEVILRCVPISNHLYFYWYRQILGQKVEFLVSFYNNEISEKSEIFDDQFSVERPDGSNFTLKIRSTKLEDSAMYFCASTGLAGAYEQYFGPGTRLTVT.

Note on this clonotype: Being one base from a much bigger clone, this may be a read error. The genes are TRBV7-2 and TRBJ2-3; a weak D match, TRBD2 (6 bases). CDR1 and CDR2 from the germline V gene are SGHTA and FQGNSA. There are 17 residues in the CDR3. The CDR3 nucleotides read TGTGCCAGAAGCTTAGCGGTCAGCGGCCCAACGGTAGATACGCAGTATTTT. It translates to CARSLAVSGPTVDTQYF.

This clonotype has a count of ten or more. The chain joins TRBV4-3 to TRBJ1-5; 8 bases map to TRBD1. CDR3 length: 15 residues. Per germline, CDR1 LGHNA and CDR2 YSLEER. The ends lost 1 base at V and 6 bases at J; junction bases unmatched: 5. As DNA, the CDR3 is TGCGCCAGCAGCCAAGGGACAGGGAAGATTCAGCCCCAGCATTTT. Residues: CASSQGTGKIQPQHF.